This T cell receptor beta chain was retrieved from a study of control samples from healthy donors and cancer patients (dated by TCRdb to the early 2020s). As regards this clone: No cognate antigen has been identified for it. No base qualities exist here, and no much larger clone lies one base off it.

Library generation was performed with the immunoSEQ multiplex PCR assay. In TCRdb, the immuneACCESS table is reduced to in-frame sequences with V and J assigned. These tables do not hold every clone; where another copy was compared, an unresolved V gene accounts for under half, and the others remain unexplained. This sample gives under 50,000 clones in total; around 87% of them show up just once. The top ten clonotypes cover roughly a tenth of the sample. CDR1 and CDR2 (MNHNY, SVGAGI) derive from the germline V gene (reference sequence). From its cysteine to its phenylalanine, the CDR3 spans 14 amino acids. Only the CDR3 part of the read is kept: 42 bases, read in frame from the first base. V and J are truncated by 0 bases and 8 bases respectively, leaving an intervening sequence of 8 bases.

The receptor was isolated from a woman in her fifties or sixties with lung cancer. The sequenced sample was PBMCs. The sequence joins TRBV6-6 to TRBJ1-6, with the D gene too uncertain to name. The nucleotide sequence reads as follows: TGTGCCAGCAGTTACTCGGGTAGGGATTCACCCCTCCACTTT. It translates to CASSYSGRDSPLHF.